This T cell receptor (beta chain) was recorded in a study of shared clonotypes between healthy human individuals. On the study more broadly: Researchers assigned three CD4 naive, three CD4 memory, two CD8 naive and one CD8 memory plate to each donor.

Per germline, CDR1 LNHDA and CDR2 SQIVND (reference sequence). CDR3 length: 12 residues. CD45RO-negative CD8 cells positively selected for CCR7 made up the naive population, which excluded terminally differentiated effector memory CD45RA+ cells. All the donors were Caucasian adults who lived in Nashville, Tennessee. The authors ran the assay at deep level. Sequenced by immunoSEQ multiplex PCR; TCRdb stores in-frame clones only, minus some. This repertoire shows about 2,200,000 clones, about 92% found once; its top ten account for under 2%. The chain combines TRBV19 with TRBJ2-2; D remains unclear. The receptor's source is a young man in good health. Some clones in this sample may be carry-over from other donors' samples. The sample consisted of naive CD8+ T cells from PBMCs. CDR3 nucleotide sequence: TGTGTGGTCGGACCGAACACCGGGGAGCTGTTTTTT. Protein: CVVGPNTGELFF.